The clone carrying this T cell receptor (beta chain) showed up just a few times. Antigen: not known. One junction end disagrees with the germline gene, perhaps due to a read error. This sample stems from a study of response to subunit inactivated influenza vaccine. Findings of the study overall: T cells newly recruited by each seasonal influenza vaccination are few, the authors suggested.

One entry per CDR3 protein results from TCRdb running MiXCR on the RT-PCR reads. The sample has 650,000 to 850,000 distinct CDR3 sequences; approximately 15% are singletons. The receptor's source is a man between 45 and 60 years old who received an inactivated influenza vaccine. This specimen was PBMCs from blood, taken approximately 15 days before vaccination.

The CDR3 DNA follows: TGTGCCAGCAGCGAAGACGGACAGTGGGGTTACAATGAGCAGTTCTTC. Translation: CASSEDGQWGYNEQFF. The rearrangement joins TRBV4-2 to TRBJ2-1; TRBD1 is a possible D gene (6 bases). The germline gives CDR1 LGHNA, CDR2 YNFKEQ. This CDR3 region has 16 residues.